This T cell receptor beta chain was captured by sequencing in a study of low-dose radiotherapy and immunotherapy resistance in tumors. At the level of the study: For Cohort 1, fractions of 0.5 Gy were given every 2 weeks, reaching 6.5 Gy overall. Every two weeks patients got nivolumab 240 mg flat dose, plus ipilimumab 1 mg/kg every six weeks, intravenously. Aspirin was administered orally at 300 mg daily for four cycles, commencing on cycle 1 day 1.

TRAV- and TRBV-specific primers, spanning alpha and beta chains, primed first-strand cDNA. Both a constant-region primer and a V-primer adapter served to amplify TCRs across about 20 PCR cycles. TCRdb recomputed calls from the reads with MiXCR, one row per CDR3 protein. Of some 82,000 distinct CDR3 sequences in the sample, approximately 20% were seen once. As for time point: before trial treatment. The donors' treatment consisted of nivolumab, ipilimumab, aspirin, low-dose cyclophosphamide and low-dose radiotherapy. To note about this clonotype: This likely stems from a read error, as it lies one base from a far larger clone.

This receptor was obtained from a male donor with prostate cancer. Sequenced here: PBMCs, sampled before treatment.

This chain's CDR3 is CASSPEASGISSYNEQYF. The CDR3 DNA reads TGTGCCAGCAGCCCCGAGGCTAGCGGTATTAGCTCCTACAATGAGCAGTACTTC. The rearrangement links TRBV2 to TRBJ2-7, with 7 bases that match TRBD2. The CDR3 loop spans 18 amino acids. The V gene end was trimmed by 6 bases and the J gene end by 7 bases; junction bases not matched to a gene: 24. The V gene's germline CDR1 is SNHLY and CDR2 FYNNEI.